This record concerns one T cell receptor (beta chain) sequence. What it recognizes is unknown. These data belong to a study of T cell repertoires and HLA-DP antigens. Study-wide results and limits: Previously undetected clones averaged about 33% and 55% against the two alleles respectively.

The V gene lost 1 base and the J gene lost 7 bases, with 11 bases spanning the gap. Germline CDR1 SGHTA, CDR2 FQGNSA. The CDR3 consists of 15 residues. The table came from immunoSEQ multiplex PCR; TCRdb's copy has only in-frame clones and leaves some out. The table records tens of thousands of clones, around four fifths of them present only once. The chain uses TRBV7-2 and TRBJ1-6; D ambiguous. Input material: CD4+ T cells from PBMCs. This sequence originates from a man aged 60 to 75 in good health and CMV-seronegative. DNA of the CDR3: TGTGCCAGCAGCTTAGTTGGACCTCCCAATTCACCCCTCCACTTT. Amino acids: CASSLVGPPNSPLHF.